This TCR beta chain was sequenced for a study of cytomegalovirus exposure and HLA in healthy donors. A multiplex PCR was run with 60 Vbeta primers and 13 Jbeta primers. Using immunoSEQ multiplex PCR, the repertoire was profiled, and TCRdb retains in-frame clones only, with some absent. The sample includes 110,000 or so clones, about 72% of them seen just once. V dropped 1 base and J dropped 2 bases, with 3 bases sitting between them. CDR1 DFQATT and CDR2 SNEGSKA come from the germline V gene (reference sequence). The CDR3 has 11 amino acids. The receptor was isolated from a man in his fifties in good health and CMV-seropositive. The chain carries TRBV20-1 and TRBJ2-7; D is unclear. The sequenced sample was PBMCs. CDR3 sequence (DNA): TGCAGTGCTAGAGGGCCCTACGAGCAGTACTTC. Translation: CSARGPYEQYF.